This TCR beta chain derives from a study of human thymus T cells. The CDR3 loop spans 13 amino acids. The trim removed 3 bases at V and 6 bases at J, leaving 2 bases unmatched. Germline V CDR1 and CDR2: SEHNR, FQNEAQ (reference sequence). In the case of this clone: What it binds is unknown.

Resections from corrective heart surgery supplied the thymus tissue. Having surgery to correct congenital heart defects, healthy Finnish infants acted as the donors. TCRdb's copy holds only in-frame clones and misses some; the assay was immunoSEQ multiplex PCR. This sample yields tens of thousands of clones, of which roughly 94% are seen a single time; 0.03% to 0.035% belongs to the top ten. Broader study findings: Across thymic and blood repertoires, the usage of V and J genes appeared to be biased. As related research reported, thymic repertoires overlapped highly among unrelated individuals.

This clonotype was obtained from a girl under three years old with a congenital heart defect but otherwise immunologically healthy. The J gene is TRBJ2-3, the V gene TRBV7-9, with TRBD1 identical over 8 bases. Sequenced: thymus tissue. CDR3 residues: CASSFQGADTQYF. CDR3 in DNA: TGTGCCAGCAGCTTCCAGGGGGCGGATACGCAGTATTTT.